The 30 T cell receptor beta chains listed next were all sequenced from one sample in a study of blood T cells in healthy people across ages. Primers used in a second PCR of about 6 to 12 cycles were a sample-barcoded 5' primer and a J-beta primer mix. MiXCR, run by TCRdb on the 5' RACE reads, gives a single entry per CDR3 protein. The table has 550,000 to 650,000 distinct CDR3 sequences, about 28% seen once. The sequenced sample was blood. These TCRs come from a woman aged 80 or over in good health.

In the case of this clonotype: A much more abundant neighbour one base away suggests this may be a read error. The rearrangement links TRBV2 to TRBJ1-4, with 8 nucleotides matching TRBD1. V shed 6 bases, J shed 4 bases, and the junction held 13 bases outside the gene matches. The CDR3 spans 17 residues. Germline CDR1 reads SNHLY; CDR2 reads FYNNEI. Here the CDR3 DNA reads TGTGCCAGCAGCTACGAGCCGACAGGGGCCCTTAATGAAAAACTGTTTTTT. Translated, it gives CASSYEPTGALNEKLFF.

The chain is built from TRBV20-1 and TRBJ1-5; tentative D call: TRBD1 (5 bases). The CDR3 consists of 14 residues. Trimming took off 3 bases at V and 5 bases at J, with 14 bases between the two ends. Germline-derived CDR1 and CDR2 are DFQATT and SNEGSKA (reference sequence). CDR3 sequence reads: CSASLEGMYQPQHF. DNA for the CDR3: TGCAGTGCTAGCCTGGAGGGGATGTATCAGCCCCAGCATTTT.

This clonotype was detected only once. Mismatch with germline at one junction end may stem from a read error. The rearrangement links TRBV7-9 to TRBJ1-6, with 8 bases fitting TRBD1. From germline, CDR1 is SEHNR and CDR2 FQNEAQ (reference sequence). The CDR3 contains 15 residues. The CDR3 region has the DNA TGTGCCAGCAGCAGGCCGACAGGGGCTCATTCACCCCCCCACTTT. Translating it yields CASSRPTGAHSPPHF.

The chain joins TRBV7-8 to TRBJ1-1; 7 bases agree with TRBD1. The CDR3 runs 15 residues. In germline, CDR1 is SGHVS, CDR2 FQNEAQ. The J segment lost 4 bases and the V segment lost 5 bases, leaving 10 bases of the junction unmatched. The CDR3 region has the DNA TGTGCCAGCAGCCTGACAGGGAGGATGAGCACTGAAGCTTTCTTT. Encoded protein: CASSLTGRMSTEAFF.

This clonotype has only a few counts. A much larger clone lies one base from this, so it may be a read error. The chain employs TRBV7-9 and TRBJ1-1, with a tentative D call TRBD1 (5 bases). CDR3 length: 10 amino acids. The V end was cut by 8 bases, the J end by 4 bases, with 5 bases between. Germline CDR1 and CDR2: SEHNR and FQNEAQ (reference sequence). CDR3 in DNA: TGTGCCAGCGGGGGCACTGAAGCTTTCTTT. Its protein product is CASGGTEAFF.

This clonotype was observed at least ten times. This chain links TRBV6-2 or TRBV6-3 with TRBJ2-1; D unresolved. V lost 7 bases, J lost 0 bases, and 10 bases lay in between. CDR3 size: 14 residues. The germline V gene encodes CDR1 MNHEY and CDR2 SVGEGT. CDR3 nucleotides: TGTGCCAGCACCCCAGGCCGCTCCTACAATGAGCAGTTCTTC. Its translation: CASTPGRSYNEQFF.

This clonotype was counted at least ten times. The rearrangement links TRBV24-1 to TRBJ2-7, with 7 nucleotides matching TRBD1. Per germline, CDR1 KGHDR and CDR2 SFDVKD. The CDR3 has 14 residues. V trimming: 5 bases; J trimming: 1 base; junction bases outside the gene matches: 4. The CDR3 DNA follows: TGTGCCACCAGTGTACAGGACAGGTCCTACGAGCAGTACTTC. It codes for CATSVQDRSYEQYF.

The table lists this clonotype with many counts. The V call is TRBV20-1, the J call TRBJ2-1; no firm D call. The V end was cut by 4 bases, the J end by 0 bases, with 10 bases between. The CDR3 loop spans 14 amino acids. Germline CDR1 is DFQATT and CDR2 is SNEGSKA (reference sequence). The CDR3 is CSATFRTSYNEQFF. The CDR3 nucleotides are TGCAGTGCTACCTTCCGGACCTCCTACAATGAGCAGTTCTTC.

This clonotype has just a few counts. This clone may be a read error of a much larger clone one base away. V usage is TRBV27 and J usage is TRBJ2-7; D is possibly TRBD1 (6 bases). CDR1 and CDR2 (germline): MNHEY, SMNVEV (reference sequence). The CDR3 has 14 residues. CDR3 nucleotides: TGTGCCAGCAGTTGGGGCAGGGGAGACTACGAGCGGTACTTC. It codes for CASSWGRGDYERYF.

This clonotype has a count of ten or more. V usage is TRBV9 and J usage is TRBJ2-5, with D unclear. V lost 0 bases, J lost 8 bases, and 11 bases lay in between. The germline V gene encodes CDR1 SGDLS and CDR2 YYNGEE. The CDR3 is 13 residues long. This CDR3 reads CASSVETRSTQYF. Here the CDR3 DNA reads TGTGCCAGCAGCGTAGAGACTCGCTCTACCCAGTACTTC.

On this clonotype: Being one base from a much bigger clone, this may be a read error. V and J are TRBV2 and TRBJ2-7; the D gene is possibly TRBD1 (6 bases). Germline lookup yields CDR1 SNHLY and CDR2 FYNNEI. This CDR3 is built from 14 residues. V was trimmed by 11 bases and J by 0 bases, leaving 17 bases between them. The CDR3 coding sequence is TGTGCCGGTAAAGACAGGCCAAGCTCCTACGAGCAGTACTTC. Translating it yields CAGKDRPSSYEQYF.

The chain uses TRBV7-8 and TRBJ1-5; 9 bases agree with TRBD1. Germline CDR1 and CDR2: SGHVS and FQNEAQ. This CDR3 is built from 16 residues. V dropped 5 bases and J dropped 4; count of bases not matched to a gene: 9. The CDR3 coding sequence is TGTGCCAGCAGCGTTACCGGGACAGGGACTAATCAGCCCCAGCATTTT. Translated, it gives CASSVTGTGTNQPQHF.

V is TRBV5-6 and J is TRBJ1-1, with a tentative D call TRBD1 (5 bases). The CDR3 extends over 15 amino acids. Germline lookup yields CDR1 SGHDT and CDR2 YYEEEE. V lost 1 base and J 3 bases, leaving 13 bases between the germline ends. This CDR3 is CASSLSSGWDTEAFF. The CDR3 bases are TGTGCCAGCAGCTTGAGCTCAGGGTGGGACACTGAAGCTTTCTTT.

J is TRBJ1-4 and V is TRBV18; 12 bases fit TRBD1. The CDR3 contains 15 residues. Germline V CDR1 and CDR2: KGHSH, LQKENI. V dropped 3 bases and J dropped 5; count of bases not matched to a gene: 1. The CDR3 DNA reads as TGTGCCAGCTCACCCGGGACAGGGGGCAATGAAAAACTGTTTTTT. Translation gives CASSPGTGGNEKLFF.

The genes are TRBV6-1 and TRBJ1-1, with a weak D call TRBD1 (5 bases). The CDR3 is made up of 13 amino acids. V shed 8 bases and J shed 3 bases, with 13 bases lying between them. Germline V CDR1 and CDR2: MNHNS, SASEGT. The CDR3 DNA reads as TGTGCCAGCGCGGGGGAGTTTTACACTGAAGCTTTCTTT. Protein sequence: CASAGEFYTEAFF.

The chain couples TRBV20-1 to TRBJ2-1; D possibly corresponds to TRBD1 (6 bases). V was trimmed by 4 bases and J by 5 bases, leaving 15 bases between them. The CDR3 extends over 14 amino acids. Germline CDR1 reads DFQATT; CDR2 reads SNEGSKA (reference sequence). Here the CDR3 DNA reads TGCAGTGCTAAAGGCAGGGGTGTCGACAATGAGCAGTTCTTC. Protein sequence: CSAKGRGVDNEQFF.

This clonotype was detected a few times. This chain connects TRBV6-2 or TRBV6-3 to TRBJ2-3; either TRBD1 or TRBD2 may fit D (5 bases each). This CDR3 has 12 amino acids. CDR1 is MNHEY and CDR2 is SVGEGT in the germline V gene. V dropped 6 bases and J dropped 7 bases, with 11 bases sitting between them. The CDR3 protein is CASSRGSYTQYF. In DNA form, the CDR3 reads TGTGCCAGCAGCCGGGGCAGTTATACGCAGTATTTT.

About this clonotype: A much larger clone differs by one base, so this may be a read error. The J gene is TRBJ2-5, the V gene TRBV5-6; D is perhaps TRBD1 (6 bases). Judging by the DNA end, TRBJ2-7 fits better; the J call may be wrong. The CDR3 length is 15 residues. Germline CDR1 reads SGHDT; CDR2 reads YYEEEE. In DNA form, the CDR3 reads TGTGCCAGCAGCTTGGCGGGGACACACCCCTACGAGCAGTACTTC. It translates to CASSLAGTHPYEQYF.

The rearrangement links TRBV7-9 to TRBJ1-5; no firm D call. The germline gives CDR1 SEHNR, CDR2 FQNEAQ (reference sequence). V lost 5 bases, J lost 0 bases, and 14 bases lay in between. CDR3 length equals 16 residues. In DNA form, the CDR3 reads TGTGCCAGCAGCCGCTCGGGCGGGCCTAGCAATCAGCCCCAGCATTTT. Translating it yields CASSRSGGPSNQPQHF.

This clonotype was seen many times. The J gene is TRBJ2-2, the V gene TRBV4-2, with unresolved D. Germline values: CDR1 LGHNA, CDR2 YNFKEQ. The CDR3 has 14 residues. V dropped 3 bases and J dropped 6 bases, with 11 bases sitting between them. The CDR3 region is CASSQAHGAGELFF. CDR3 DNA sequence: TGTGCCAGCAGCCAGGCCCATGGGGCCGGGGAGCTGTTTTTT.

In the case of this clonotype: An end of the junction does not agree with germline; a read error may underlie this. The gene calls are TRBV20-1 and TRBJ2-7; 9 positions match TRBD1. The J call may be incorrect, as the DNA end agrees better with TRBJ2-5. Germline loops: CDR1 DFQATT, CDR2 SNEGSKA (reference sequence). There are 16 residues in the CDR3. The CDR3 loop reads CSANGQGRGVQVTQYF. CDR3 sequence (DNA): TGCAGTGCTAATGGACAGGGGAGGGGAGTACAAGTGACCCAGTACTTC.

Ten or more counts support this clonotype. V and J are TRBV5-1 and TRBJ2-3; perhaps TRBD2 as D (6 bases). Germline assignment: CDR1 SGHRS and CDR2 YFSETQ. This CDR3 is 14 amino acids long. V was trimmed by 4 bases and J by 3 bases, leaving 12 bases between them. The CDR3 spells CASSRLDETDTQYF. CDR3 DNA sequence: TGCGCCAGCAGCAGACTAGATGAGACAGATACGCAGTATTTT.

Details on this clonotype: This may stem from a read error, because a much larger clone lies one nucleotide away. The chain carries TRBV20-1 and TRBJ1-5, with D perhaps TRBD1 (6 bases). Germline CDR1 DFQATT, CDR2 SNEGSKA (reference sequence). The CDR3 runs 16 residues. The CDR3 protein is CGASHLGGRGYQPQHF. The DNA of the CDR3 is TGCGGTGCTAGTCACCTTGGGGGCAGGGGCTATCAGCCCCAGCATTTT.

The chain couples TRBV12-3 or TRBV12-4 to TRBJ2-4, with D tentatively TRBD1 or TRBD2 (7 bases each). V was clipped by 6 bases and J by 2 bases, with 14 bases between them. This CDR3 is built from 15 residues. The CDR3 coding sequence is TGTGCCAGCAGCCCCAGGGGGGGAACCAAAAACATTCAGTACTTC. Protein product: CASSPRGGTKNIQYF.

The table lists this clonotype with many counts. This chain joins TRBV5-1 and TRBJ1-4; no reliable D call. There are 15 residues in the CDR3. V lost 0 bases and J 8 bases, leaving 14 bases between the germline ends. The germline V gene has CDR1 SGHRS and CDR2 YFSETQ. This CDR3 reads CASSLDWRGGEKLFF. In nucleotides, the CDR3 is TGCGCCAGCAGCTTGGATTGGAGAGGCGGGGAAAAACTGTTTTTT.

This clonotype showed up just a few times. The chain recombines TRBV9 with TRBJ1-2; D is ambiguous. V lost 0 bases, J lost 4 bases, and 10 bases lay in between. The germline V gene encodes CDR1 SGDLS and CDR2 YYNGEE. The length of the CDR3 is 14 residues. CDR3 residues: CASSVESAPYGYTF. In nucleotides, the CDR3 is TGTGCCAGCAGCGTAGAGTCAGCCCCCTATGGCTACACCTTC.

This clonotype was seen a handful of times. This chain uses TRBV20-1 with TRBJ1-5; TRBD1 aligns across 10 bases. The CDR3 consists of 17 residues. Unmatched junction bases numbered 16, after V lost 5 bases and J lost 6 bases. Per the germline V gene, CDR1 is DFQATT and CDR2 is SNEGSKA (reference sequence). DNA of the CDR3: TGCAGTGCTTTACTAACGCTGGACAGGGGGAAAAGTCAGCCCCAGCATTTT. It is translated as CSALLTLDRGKSQPQHF.

This clonotype was observed a few times. The chain has TRBV4-3 and TRBJ1-6; D perhaps matches TRBD1 (6 bases). Germline V CDR1 and CDR2: LGHNA, YSLEER. V was clipped by 4 bases and J by 7 bases, with 11 bases between them. The CDR3 totals 14 residues. The CDR3 spells CASSPTGKNSPLHF. For the CDR3, the DNA is TGCGCCAGCAGCCCCACAGGGAAGAATTCACCCCTCCACTTT.

Many counts were recorded for this clonotype. The rearrangement uses TRBV7-9 and TRBJ1-6; a possible D gene is TRBD1 (6 bases). This CDR3 spans 15 amino acids. Germline V gene lookup returns CDR1 SEHNR and CDR2 FQNEAQ (reference sequence). Trimming pared 4 bases from V and 6 bases from J, leaving 13 bases between. As DNA, the CDR3 is TGTGCCAGCAGCTCGCAGGGAGGGGGTAATTCACCCCTCCACTTT. Its protein product is CASSSQGGGNSPLHF.

Concerning this clonotype: A read error may be the cause here, since a much bigger clone is one base away. The chain joins TRBV20-1 to TRBJ1-2, with 7 bases fitting TRBD1. Looked up from germline, CDR1 is DFQATT and CDR2 is SNEGSKA (reference sequence). This CDR3 has 14 amino acids. The CDR3 loop reads CSAGDIGDRPGYTF. CDR3 sequence (DNA): TGCAGTGCTGGAGATATTGGGGACAGACCGGGCTACACCTTC.